This T cell receptor beta chain comes out of a study of OX40 agonist ivuxolimab in advanced cancers. In the study overall: Six ivuxolimab dose levels, 0.01 to 10 mg/kg, were given intravenously every 2 weeks.

Findings and caveats of the study: Nonresponders, in some cases, also had low normalized T-cell clonal expansion. At doses 0.1 to 3.0 mg/kg, CD4+ and CD8+ clones expanded.

Germline CDR1 SGHAT, CDR2 FQNNGV. J was trimmed by 2 bases and V by 6 bases; bases with no gene match: 10. This CDR3 spans 15 amino acids. Data came from immunoSEQ multiplex PCR; TCRdb stores just in-frame clones and leaves some out. This repertoire shows some 54,000 clones, roughly 86% found once; its top ten account for 0.95% to 1.5%. This clone was recorded a few times. Its antigen is unidentified. The receptor was derived from an adult with an advanced solid tumor such as melanoma, head and neck, liver or kidney cancer. The chain joins TRBV11-2 to TRBJ2-7; 7 bases match TRBD1. The source material was CD4+ or CD8+ T cells sorted from blood, sampled in a trial of the OX40 agonist ivuxolimab. This CDR3 reads CASSSLTGRAYEQYF. The CDR3 DNA reads as TGTGCCAGCAGTTCACTGACAGGGCGTGCCTACGAGCAGTACTTC.